Listed here is a single TCR beta chain. This specimen comes from a study of Ad26.COV2.S vaccination and SARS-CoV-2 variants. Study information: Ad26.COV2.S was injected intramuscularly once or twice, 56 days apart.

As for treatment: around 19 received Ad26.COV2.S at low or high dose, single or two shots; 5 received placebo; per-sample allocation not given. Collection of samples fell on day 63 after the first vaccine or placebo injection. Adults aged 18-55 years in Boston included the donor. Wuhan-strain spike was delivered by a replication-incompetent Ad26 vector. The CDR3 loop spans 15 amino acids. Germline CDR1 MNHNY, CDR2 SVGAGI (reference sequence). V was trimmed by 0 bases and J by 2 bases, leaving 11 bases between them. TCRdb's copy holds only in-frame clones and misses some; the assay was immunoSEQ multiplex PCR. The sample has 400,000 to 450,000 clones, about nine tenths seen once.

The input for sequencing was peripheral blood, taken in a trial of Ad26.COV2.S vaccine versus placebo. The chain is built from TRBV6-6 and TRBJ2-7, with unresolved D. The TCR comes from a person aged 18-65 years who received the Ad26.COV2.S COVID-19 vaccine or a placebo. Here the CDR3 reads CASSYSEISTYEQYF. DNA of the CDR3: TGTGCCAGCAGTTACTCGGAGATAAGTACCTACGAGCAGTACTTC.